The 28 T cell receptor beta chains below were found in one sample sequenced in a study of breast tumors, draining lymph nodes, adjacent tissues. TCRdb redid the calling of the multiplex PCR reads with MiXCR, one entry per CDR3 protein. The data hold around 190,000 distinct CDR3 sequences, with around a third observed a single time. The lymph nodes were axillary draining lymph nodes from breast cancer patients. Sequencing was performed on axillary lymph node tissue. Receptor source: a female donor with breast cancer. Some clones in this sample may be carry-over from other donors' samples.

Details on this clonotype: This may be a read error, as it is one base from a much larger clone. The CDR3 bases are TGTGCCAGCAGCCAACTAAACACCGAGGAGCTGTTTTTT. Amino acid sequence: CASSQLNTEELFF. J is TRBJ2-2 and V is TRBV4-2; D gene uncertain. The CDR3 is made up of 13 amino acids. The germline gives CDR1 LGHNA, CDR2 YNFKEQ.

At least ten counts were recorded for this clonotype. The rearrangement links TRBV14 to TRBJ1-6; 9 positions match TRBD1. The CDR3 is made up of 15 amino acids. CDR1 is SGHDN, CDR2 FVKESK, per germline. The J segment lost 9 bases and the V segment lost 7 bases, leaving 10 bases of the junction unmatched. The CDR3 DNA is TGTGCCAGCAAAAGCGGGACAGGGTATGGTTCACCCCTCCACTTT. This gives the protein CASKSGTGYGSPLHF.

This clonotype has at least ten counts. The chain joins TRBV2 to TRBJ1-5; TRBD1 matches at 7 bases. This CDR3 contains 15 residues. V lost 4 bases, J lost 5 bases, and 8 bases stayed unmatched. Germline V gene lookup returns CDR1 SNHLY and CDR2 FYNNEI. CDR3 sequence (DNA): TGTGCCAGCAGTGTAAGACGACAGGGTCATCAGCCCCAGCATTTT. It codes for CASSVRRQGHQPQHF.

The chain joins TRBV12-3 or TRBV12-4 to TRBJ1-1, with no clear D. This CDR3 is 15 amino acids long. Between the trimmed V and J ends, which lost 1 base and 5 bases, there was a span of 14 bases. The CDR3 sequence: CASSLEEGWRTEAFF. The CDR3 DNA is TGTGCCAGCAGTTTAGAAGAGGGTTGGCGGACTGAAGCTTTCTTT.

In this sample, this clonotype turned up many times. Written as DNA, the CDR3 is TGTGCCACCGGACCGGGGAGCGAGCAGTACTTC. Residues: CATGPGSEQYF. The chain recombines TRBV2 with TRBJ2-7; D might be TRBD2 (5 bases). V lost 10 bases and J lost 6, with 13 bases in between. Germline loops: CDR1 SNHLY, CDR2 FYNNEI. The CDR3 is made up of 11 amino acids.

The sample holds one count of this clonotype. The chain joins TRBV20-1 to TRBJ2-3, with unresolved D. Germline V CDR1 and CDR2: DFQATT, SNEGSKA (reference sequence). This CDR3 is built from 14 residues. V lost 0 bases and J 0 bases, leaving 7 bases between the germline ends. The CDR3 DNA reads as TGCAGTGCTAGAGATGCTGGGAGCACAGATACGCAGTATTTT. Translating it yields CSARDAGSTDTQYF.

This clonotype was seen repeatedly, ten times or more. The chain joins TRBV4-2 to TRBJ2-2, with a possible D match to TRBD2 (7 bases). V was shortened by 1 base and J by 8 bases, with 20 bases between the two germline ends. The CDR3 consists of 17 residues. CDR1 is LGHNA and CDR2 is YNFKEQ in the germline V gene. DNA for the CDR3: TGTGCCAGCAGCCAAGGGGAGGCGGGGGCCTCACGGGGGGAGCTGTTTTTT. Translating it yields CASSQGEAGASRGELFF.

The V call is TRBV5-5, the J call TRBJ2-7; D unclear. Trimming removed 2 bases from V and 3 bases from J, with 9 bases in between. The length of the CDR3 is 13 residues. CDR1 and CDR2 from the germline V gene are SGHKS and YYEKEE (reference sequence). CDR3 sequence (DNA): TGTGCCAGCAGCTTTCTATACGACTACGAGCAGTACTTC. This encodes CASSFLYDYEQYF.

This clonotype was counted many times. The genes are TRBV6-4 and TRBJ2-5, with TRBD2 matching 8 bases. Germline V CDR1 and CDR2: MRHNA, SNTAGT. The V gene end was trimmed by 4 bases and the J gene end by 4 bases; junction bases not matched to a gene: 8. This CDR3 comprises 15 residues. The CDR3 is CASSVNGRVGETQYF. The DNA for the CDR3 is TGTGCCAGCAGTGTGAACGGGAGGGTGGGAGAGACCCAGTACTTC.

This clonotype was counted many times. This chain connects TRBV12-3 or TRBV12-4 to TRBJ2-7; 12 bases line up with TRBD1. With V trimmed by 7 bases and J by 6 bases, 7 bases remained unmatched. This CDR3 has 14 amino acids. This CDR3 is CASNEGTGGGEQYF. CDR3 nucleotides: TGTGCCAGCAACGAAGGGACAGGGGGCGGCGAGCAGTACTTC.

In this sample, this clonotype turned up many times. The chain carries TRBV29-1 and TRBJ2-1; D not certain. The CDR3 sequence is 15 residues long. Trimming pared 2 bases from V and 7 bases from J, leaving 18 bases between. Germline V gives CDR1 SQVTM, CDR2 ANQGSEA. DNA for the CDR3: TGCAGCGTTGAATTTTTGCAGGCCCTAAATAATGAGCAGTTCTTC. Amino acid sequence: CSVEFLQALNNEQFF.

This clonotype was counted ten times or more. This chain joins TRBV11-3 and TRBJ2-7; TRBD1 matches at 10 bases. The CDR3 is made up of 18 amino acids. Germline CDR1 is SGHNT and CDR2 is YENEEA. Trimming took 5 bases from V and 3 from J; bases not matched to a gene: 16. The CDR3 is CASSPKPPGQGYNYEQYF. The CDR3 bases are TGTGCCAGCAGCCCGAAACCACCGGGACAGGGGTATAACTACGAGCAGTACTTC.

This clonotype appeared many times. The genes are TRBV28 and TRBJ1-6; 9 bases fit TRBD1. This CDR3 is built from 15 residues. V trimming: 2 bases; J trimming: 9 bases; junction bases outside the gene matches: 5. Germline V gene sequence: CDR1 MDHEN, CDR2 SYDVKM. The CDR3 spells CASSLMDRGGSPLHF. CDR3 DNA: TGTGCCAGCAGTTTAATGGACAGGGGAGGTTCACCCCTCCACTTT.

Many counts were recorded for this clonotype. The chain employs TRBV6-5 and TRBJ1-4, with D unclear. Trimming took off 3 bases at V and 5 bases at J, with 13 bases between the two ends. This CDR3 comprises 15 residues. In germline, CDR1 is MNHEY, CDR2 SVGAGI. CDR3 nucleotides: TGTGCCAGCAGTTATTACCGGGAGACGAATGAAAAACTGTTTTTT. Its protein product is CASSYYRETNEKLFF.

With regard to this clonotype: A read error may explain this, as a much larger clone is one base away. The chain recombines TRBV6-4 with TRBJ1-2; D remains ambiguous. The CDR3 is 12 residues long. Between the trimmed V and J ends, which lost 5 bases and 5 bases, there was a span of 9 bases. Germline CDR1 and CDR2: MRHNA and SNTAGT. CDR3 protein: CASSHLGYGYTF. The CDR3 bases are TGTGCCAGCAGTCACTTGGGATATGGCTACACCTTC.

This clonotype was counted only a few times. This clone may be a read error of a much larger clone one base away. V and J are TRBV5-6 and TRBJ2-3; D is possibly TRBD1 (6 bases). The CDR3 is 15 residues long. In germline, CDR1 is SGHDT, CDR2 YYEEEE. Trimming shortened V by 3 bases and J by 1 base, and 12 bases separated the two germline ends. As DNA, the CDR3 is TGTGCCAGCAGCTCAGACAGGTCCGGCACAGATACGCAGTATTTT. It specifies CASSSDRSGTDTQYF. Full variable domain (outside the CDR3, taken from reference TRBV5-6 and TRBJ2-3): DAGVTQSPTHLIKTRGQQVTLRCSPKSGHDTVSWYQQALGQGPQFIFQYYEEEERQRGNFPDRFSGHQFPNYSSELNVNALLLGDSALYLCASSSDRSGTDTQYFGPGTRLTVL.

This clonotype appeared many times. The chain is built from TRBV11-2 and TRBJ2-3; 7 bases align to TRBD2. There are 13 residues in the CDR3. With V trimmed by 5 bases and J by 5 bases, 4 bases remained unmatched. Germline V lookup: CDR1 SGHAT, CDR2 FQNNGV. The CDR3: CASSVGGRDTQYF. For the CDR3, the DNA is TGTGCCAGCAGCGTGGGAGGGAGAGATACGCAGTATTTT.

This clonotype was seen repeatedly, ten times or more. This chain joins TRBV2 and TRBJ2-1; the match to TRBD1 covers 7 bases. Germline values: CDR1 SNHLY, CDR2 FYNNEI. The CDR3 contains 14 residues. V lost 4 bases, J lost 2 bases, and 2 bases stayed unmatched. CDR3 protein: CASSGGQTYNEQFF. The CDR3 bases are TGTGCCAGCAGTGGGGGACAGACCTACAATGAGCAGTTCTTC. Complete variable domain (other parts from reference TRBV2 and TRBJ2-1): EPEVTQTPSHQVTQMGQEVILRCVPISNHLYFYWYRQILGQKVEFLVSFYNNEISEKSEIFDDQFSVERPDGSNFTLKIRSTKLEDSAMYFCASSGGQTYNEQFFGPGTRLTVL.

J is TRBJ2-7 and V is TRBV2; TRBD2 aligns across 7 bases. V was pared by 6 bases and J by 7 bases, with 3 bases of the junction left unmatched. Germline V CDR1 and CDR2: SNHLY, FYNNEI. The CDR3 extends over 11 amino acids. Here the CDR3 DNA reads TGTGCCAGCAGAGAACTAGCGGAGCAGTACTTC. This gives the protein CASRELAEQYF.

The sample holds a few counts of this clonotype. V and J are TRBV4-1 and TRBJ2-5, with D tentatively TRBD1 (6 bases). Germline V gives CDR1 MGHRA, CDR2 YSYEKL. The CDR3 runs to 13 residues. V lost 2 bases and J lost 3, with 7 bases in between. CDR3 amino acids: CASSQSGEETQYF. The CDR3 nucleotides are TGCGCCAGCAGCCAATCAGGGGAAGAGACCCAGTACTTC.

Notes on this clonotype: A read error may be the cause here, since a much bigger clone is one base away. The genes are TRBV12-3 or TRBV12-4 and TRBJ1-2; D may be TRBD1 (6 bases). V was trimmed by 3 bases and J by 6 bases, leaving 14 bases between them. The CDR3 contains 14 residues. This CDR3 reads CASSFFYREHGYTF. The CDR3 DNA sequence: TGTGCCAGCAGTTTCTTCTACAGGGAGCATGGCTACACCTTC.

This clonotype was seen repeatedly, ten times or more. The V and J genes are TRBV15 and TRBJ2-1; 7 positions agree with TRBD2. The CDR3 is made up of 19 amino acids. Trimming cost V 1 base and J 3 bases; bases outside gene matches: 15. Germline V gene sequence: CDR1 LNHNV, CDR2 YYDKDF (reference sequence). In nucleotides, the CDR3 is TGTGCCACCAGCAGAGGGCCAAGGGTAGCGGGCGGGGACTACAATGAGCAGTTCTTC. The encoded protein is CATSRGPRVAGGDYNEQFF.

This clonotype was recorded at least ten times. The chain joins TRBV7-9 to TRBJ2-3; 12 bases match TRBD2. CDR3 length: 15 amino acids. Germline lookup yields CDR1 SEHNR and CDR2 FQNEAQ (reference sequence). The V and J ends lost 0 bases and 5 bases, in that order; junction bases with no gene match: 0. CDR3 amino acids: CASSLAGLAGDTQYF. The DNA for the CDR3 is TGTGCCAGCAGCTTAGCGGGACTAGCGGGAGATACGCAGTATTTT.

The chain links TRBV2 to TRBJ2-3; 13 nucleotides match TRBD2. The V gene's germline CDR1 is SNHLY and CDR2 FYNNEI. The CDR3 has 17 residues. V trimming: 4 bases; J trimming: 1 base; junction bases outside the gene matches: 5. CDR3 sequence reads: CASSGLGLAGGTDTQYF. CDR3 nucleotide sequence: TGTGCCAGCAGTGGGCTAGGACTAGCGGGAGGCACAGATACGCAGTATTTT.

This clonotype was recorded many times. V is TRBV25-1 and J is TRBJ1-5; TRBD1 matches 8 bases. V lost 1 base, J lost 5 bases, and 7 bases stayed unmatched. The germline CDR1 and CDR2 sequences are MGHDK and SYGVNS. This CDR3 is 16 amino acids long. As DNA, the CDR3 is TGTGCCAGCAGTGAATGGGGCAGGGGGCAGGATCAGCCCCAGCATTTT. Its translation is CASSEWGRGQDQPQHF.

This clonotype was seen many times. The chain links TRBV9 to TRBJ2-1, with D possibly being TRBD2 (5 bases). V was shortened by 0 bases and J by 5 bases, with 12 bases between the two germline ends. CDR3 length: 15 residues. The germline V gene has CDR1 SGDLS and CDR2 YYNGEE. CDR3 in DNA: TGTGCCAGCAGCGTAGGAGCGGAGCCCAACAATGAGCAGTTCTTC. Residues: CASSVGAEPNNEQFF.

This clonotype was counted ten times or more. V gene TRBV6-2 or TRBV6-3 combines with J gene TRBJ1-2; D not resolved. The V gene lost 6 bases and the J gene lost 2 bases, with 4 bases spanning the gap. Looked up from germline, CDR1 is MNHEY and CDR2 is SVGEGT. The CDR3 runs 11 residues. CDR3 nucleotide sequence: TGTGCCAGCAGCGGGAACTATGGCTACACCTTC. It yields the protein CASSGNYGYTF.

This clonotype was seen at least ten times. The V call is TRBV2, the J call TRBJ1-5; 7 positions match TRBD1. The V gene end was trimmed by 6 bases and the J gene end by 2 bases; junction bases not matched to a gene: 7. The germline CDR1 and CDR2 sequences are SNHLY and FYNNEI. This CDR3 region has 15 residues. CDR3 sequence reads: CASSAQGQRNQPQHF. In DNA, the CDR3 is TGTGCCAGCAGCGCCCAGGGACAGCGCAATCAGCCCCAGCATTTT.